This T cell receptor beta chain appears in the sequencing data of a study of cytomegalovirus exposure and HLA in healthy donors. Overall study: The 110 million or so unique TCR beta sequences, from roughly 170 million T cells, were found by an earlier analysis.

This clone was observed a handful of times. The PCR ran on 60 Vbeta and 13 Jbeta primers. Some clones are missing from TCRdb's copy, which holds only in-frame ones; the method was immunoSEQ multiplex PCR. The table includes around 190,000 clones, 70% to 80% detected once. The CDR3 runs 15 residues. The ends were cut back, 4 bases at V and 1 base at J, with 13 bases in the middle. The germline V gene has CDR1 MNHEY and CDR2 SMNVEV (reference sequence). Healthy people donating bone marrow made up the donors. The rearrangement links TRBV27 to TRBJ1-1; D might be TRBD1 (5 bases). The origin of this receptor is a young woman in good health and CMV-seropositive. Sequenced: PBMCs. The CDR3 region has the DNA TGTGCCAGCAGTTCTTTGCGTCAGGGGAACACTGAAGCTTTCTTT. It codes for CASSSLRQGNTEAFF.